This T cell receptor (beta chain) was sequenced for a study of T cells in Graves' hyperthyroidism and ophthalmopathy. On the study more broadly: Specimen type is peripheral blood, collected at initial diagnosis prior to any treatment.

In its sample, this clonotype was seen a few times. Its specificity is not known. RNA transcripts gave rise to amplified TCR beta CDR3 regions. HTBI primers drove first-round RT-PCR of the TCR CDR3. TCRdb ran MiXCR on the multiplex PCR reads and lists one entry per CDR3 protein. The sample yields 700,000 or so distinct CDR3 sequences, around 17% seen once. Graves' hyperthyroidism was deemed stable given no ophthalmopathy progression within 18 months. This CDR3 has 18 residues. Per germline, CDR1 SGHAT and CDR2 FQNNGV. J was trimmed by 3 bases and V by 1 base; bases with no gene match: 10. Study-level results: Ophthalmopathy onset followed model prediction by a median approximately 6.2 months.

This sequence was found in a man between 18 and 29 years old with Graves' hyperthyroidism. Sequenced input: blood. The gene calls are TRBV11-2 and TRBJ2-3; 10 nucleotides align to TRBD2. The CDR3 sequence is CASSLGGWLAGDTDTQYF. DNA for the CDR3: TGTGCCAGCAGCTTAGGGGGTTGGCTAGCGGGAGATACAGATACGCAGTATTTT.